This is a list of T cell receptor beta chains from one sample in a study of OX40 agonist ivuxolimab in advanced cancers. The data were produced by immunoSEQ multiplex PCR, yet TCRdb's version contains in-frame clones alone and is incomplete. Found here are 70,000 or so clones, roughly nine tenths of them singletons; the top ten hold roughly 15%. This specimen consisted of CD4+ or CD8+ T cells sorted from blood, obtained in a trial of the OX40 agonist ivuxolimab. Every receptor here comes from an adult with an advanced solid tumor such as melanoma, head and neck, liver or kidney cancer. Each CDR3 is given with its conserved first and last residue. A D gene is named only where the DNA matches it firmly. Size tells how often a clone was seen (once, few, many) or the class of an expanded clone, and some rows leave it out.

D gene: TRBD2; clone size: -; V gene: TRBV7-2; J gene: TRBJ2-1; CDR3 protein: CASSRLAEPYNEQFF; CDR3 DNA: TGTGCCAGCAGCCGCCTAGCGGAGCCCTACAATGAGCAGTTCTTC
D gene: -; clone size: few; V gene: TRBV6-1; J gene: TRBJ2-4; CDR3 protein: CASRAGGGNIQYF; CDR3 DNA: TGTGCCAGCAGAGCGGGTGGGGGAAACATTCAGTACTTC
D gene: -; clone size: -; V gene: TRBV27; J gene: TRBJ1-3; CDR3 protein: CASSGQENTIYF; CDR3 DNA: TGTGCCAGCAGTGGGCAGGAAAACACCATATATTTT
D gene: -; clone size: once; V gene: TRBV6-5; J gene: TRBJ2-2; CDR3 protein: CASSYSKRSGELFF; CDR3 DNA: TGTGCCAGCAGTTACTCGAAGAGATCCGGGGAGCTGTTTTTT
D gene: -; clone size: -; V gene: TRBV21-1; J gene: TRBJ2-7; CDR3 protein: CASRCQDYEQYF; CDR3 DNA: TGTGCCAGCAGGTGCCAGGACTACGAGCAGTACTTC
D gene: -; clone size: -; V gene: TRBV19; J gene: TRBJ2-5; CDR3 protein: CASSIGTYQETQYF; CDR3 DNA: TGTGCCAGTAGTATTGGGACCTACCAAGAGACCCAGTACTTC
D gene: -; clone size: many; V gene: TRBV6-5; J gene: TRBJ2-5; CDR3 protein: CASRLSSGLQETQYF; CDR3 DNA: TGTGCCAGCAGACTTTCATCGGGACTTCAAGAGACCCAGTACTTC
D gene: -; clone size: -; V gene: TRBV10-3; J gene: TRBJ2-1; CDR3 protein: CAISLRTGSPGDEQFF; CDR3 DNA: TGTGCCATCAGCCTTCGCACGGGATCCCCGGGGGATGAGCAGTTCTTC
D gene: TRBD2; clone size: -; V gene: TRBV9; J gene: TRBJ2-7; CDR3 protein: CASSVAGGGSYEQYF; CDR3 DNA: TGTGCCAGCAGCGTGGCGGGAGGCGGCTCCTACGAGCAGTACTTC
D gene: TRBD2; clone size: -; V gene: TRBV7-3; J gene: TRBJ2-5; CDR3 protein: CASSLYALGPLAGDGETQYF; CDR3 DNA: TGTGCCAGCAGCTTATATGCCCTAGGCCCGCTAGCGGGAGACGGGGAGACCCAGTACTTC
D gene: TRBD2; clone size: -; V gene: TRBV7-9; J gene: TRBJ2-1; CDR3 protein: CASSLGERETDEQFF; CDR3 DNA: TGTGCCAGCAGCTTAGGGGAGCGGGAGACGGATGAGCAGTTCTTC
D gene: -; clone size: -; V gene: TRBV11-2; J gene: TRBJ2-7; CDR3 protein: CASSPLVTYEQYF; CDR3 DNA: TGTGCCAGTTCCCCCTTGGTTACCTACGAGCAGTACTTC
D gene: TRBD1; clone size: -; V gene: TRBV28; J gene: TRBJ1-5; CDR3 protein: CASSPPGTDISNQPQHF; CDR3 DNA: TGTGCCAGCAGTCCCCCCGGGACAGATATCAGCAATCAGCCCCAGCATTTT
D gene: TRBD2; clone size: -; V gene: TRBV6-1; J gene: TRBJ2-7; CDR3 protein: CASSASGGGSYEQYF; CDR3 DNA: TGTGCCAGCAGTGCCTCGGGGGGAGGCTCCTACGAGCAGTACTTC
D gene: -; clone size: -; V gene: TRBV4-1; J gene: TRBJ2-7; CDR3 protein: CASSQGGGEQYF; CDR3 DNA: TGCGCCAGCAGCCAAGGTGGTGGCGAGCAGTACTTC
D gene: -; clone size: once; V gene: TRBV11-2; J gene: TRBJ2-3; CDR3 protein: CASSLDSGLTDTQYF; CDR3 DNA: TGTGCCAGCAGCTTAGATTCAGGACTTACAGATACGCAGTATTTT
D gene: TRBD2; clone size: -; V gene: TRBV27; J gene: TRBJ2-1; CDR3 protein: CASSLSASGVYNEQFF; CDR3 DNA: TGTGCCAGCAGTTTATCGGCTAGCGGGGTTTACAATGAGCAGTTCTTC
D gene: TRBD1; clone size: -; V gene: TRBV7-3; J gene: TRBJ2-1; CDR3 protein: CASSPQGTGGYNEQFF; CDR3 DNA: TGTGCCAGCAGCCCCCAGGGGACAGGTGGATACAATGAGCAGTTCTTC
D gene: TRBD1; clone size: -; V gene: TRBV6-5; J gene: TRBJ1-1; CDR3 protein: CASSYDGQGYTEAFF; CDR3 DNA: TGTGCCAGCAGTTACGACGGACAGGGATACACTGAAGCTTTCTTT
D gene: TRBD1; clone size: -; V gene: TRBV27; J gene: TRBJ1-5; CDR3 protein: CASSLTGGGQPQHF; CDR3 DNA: TGTGCCAGCAGTTTGACAGGGGGCGGTCAGCCCCAGCATTTT
D gene: TRBD1; clone size: -; V gene: TRBV28; J gene: TRBJ1-1; CDR3 protein: CASSPPLTGPNTEAFF; CDR3 DNA: TGTGCCAGCAGTCCCCCCCTGACAGGGCCGAACACTGAAGCTTTCTTT
D gene: TRBD2; clone size: -; V gene: TRBV11-2; J gene: TRBJ2-7; CDR3 protein: CASSLGRLAGVREQYF; CDR3 DNA: TGTGCCAGCAGCTTAGGCAGACTAGCGGGAGTTCGGGAGCAGTACTTC
D gene: TRBD2; clone size: -; V gene: TRBV7-2; J gene: TRBJ2-1; CDR3 protein: CASSLSLAIYNEQFF; CDR3 DNA: TGTGCCAGCAGCTTATCACTAGCGATCTACAATGAGCAGTTCTTC
D gene: -; clone size: -; V gene: TRBV7-9; J gene: TRBJ2-1; CDR3 protein: CASSLVPYNEQFF; CDR3 DNA: TGTGCCAGCAGCTTAGTCCCTTACAATGAGCAGTTCTTC
D gene: TRBD1; clone size: -; V gene: TRBV16; J gene: TRBJ1-3; CDR3 protein: CASSPSDRVFDTIYF; CDR3 DNA: TGTGCCAGCAGCCCATCCGACAGGGTGTTCGACACCATATATTTT
D gene: -; clone size: -; V gene: TRBV27; J gene: TRBJ2-4; CDR3 protein: CASSSIADLAKNIQYF; CDR3 DNA: TGTGCCAGCAGTTCAATAGCGGATCTAGCCAAAAACATTCAGTACTTC
D gene: -; clone size: -; V gene: TRBV4-3; J gene: TRBJ2-7; CDR3 protein: CASSQEGPLNEQYF; CDR3 DNA: TGCGCCAGCAGCCAAGAAGGACCCCTGAACGAGCAGTACTTC
D gene: -; clone size: -; V gene: TRBV27; J gene: TRBJ1-2; CDR3 protein: CASSPHDRYNYGYTF; CDR3 DNA: TGTGCCAGCAGTCCACACGACAGGTACAACTATGGCTACACCTTC
D gene: TRBD1; clone size: -; V gene: TRBV28; J gene: TRBJ2-7; CDR3 protein: CASSGDSSYEQYF; CDR3 DNA: TGTGCCAGCAGTGGGGACAGCTCCTACGAGCAGTACTTC
D gene: -; clone size: -; V gene: TRBV11-2; J gene: TRBJ2-1; CDR3 protein: CASRGDGSSVSYNEQFF; CDR3 DNA: TGTGCCAGCAGAGGGGACGGGTCTAGCGTATCTTACAATGAGCAGTTCTTC
D gene: -; clone size: -; V gene: TRBV10-3; J gene: TRBJ1-1; CDR3 protein: CATRGVPNTEAFF; CDR3 DNA: TGTGCCACCCGGGGGGTCCCAAACACTGAAGCTTTCTTT
D gene: TRBD2; clone size: -; V gene: TRBV27; J gene: TRBJ2-7; CDR3 protein: CASRGPSGLESFDEQYF; CDR3 DNA: TGTGCCAGCAGGGGCCCCTCCGGACTAGAAAGTTTTGACGAGCAGTACTTC
D gene: -; clone size: -; V gene: TRBV27; J gene: TRBJ2-2; CDR3 protein: CASSTTGNTGELFF; CDR3 DNA: TGTGCCAGCAGTACGACAGGGAACACCGGGGAGCTGTTTTTT
D gene: -; clone size: -; V gene: TRBV6-1; J gene: TRBJ2-7; CDR3 protein: CASSERGRVSYEQYF; CDR3 DNA: TGTGCCAGCAGTGAAAGGGGCAGGGTCTCCTACGAGCAGTACTTC
D gene: TRBD1; clone size: -; V gene: TRBV28; J gene: TRBJ1-2; CDR3 protein: CASSGQGPLYGYTF; CDR3 DNA: TGTGCCAGCAGTGGACAGGGGCCGTTGTATGGCTACACCTTC
D gene: -; clone size: -; V gene: TRBV5-2; J gene: TRBJ2-6; CDR3 protein: CASSLIGVRSGANVLTF; CDR3 DNA: TGTGCCAGCAGCTTAATAGGGGTTAGGTCTGGGGCCAACGTCCTGACTTTC
D gene: TRBD2; clone size: -; V gene: TRBV27; J gene: TRBJ2-7; CDR3 protein: CASSAGLAGGVEQYF; CDR3 DNA: TGTGCCAGCAGTGCAGGACTAGCGGGAGGGGTCGAGCAGTACTTC
D gene: -; clone size: -; V gene: TRBV5-1; J gene: TRBJ2-5; CDR3 protein: CASSLGFGQRETQYF; CDR3 DNA: TGCGCCAGCAGCTTGGGGTTTGGACAGAGGGAGACCCAGTACTTC
D gene: TRBD1; clone size: -; V gene: TRBV7-2; J gene: TRBJ2-7; CDR3 protein: CASSLGTGGYYEQHF; CDR3 DNA: TGTGCCAGCAGCTTAGGGACAGGGGGCTACTACGAGCAGCACTTC
D gene: -; clone size: -; V gene: TRBV9; J gene: TRBJ2-3; CDR3 protein: CASSPVADTQYF; CDR3 DNA: TGTGCCAGCAGCCCCGTAGCAGATACGCAGTATTTT
D gene: TRBD1; clone size: -; V gene: TRBV28; J gene: TRBJ1-1; CDR3 protein: CASSKGQGSDTEAFF; CDR3 DNA: TGTGCCAGCAGTAAAGGACAGGGGAGCGACACTGAAGCTTTCTTT
D gene: -; clone size: -; V gene: TRBV28; J gene: TRBJ2-7; CDR3 protein: CASSSAGADATYEQYF; CDR3 DNA: TGTGCCAGCAGTTCGGCAGGTGCGGACGCAACCTACGAGCAGTACTTC
D gene: -; clone size: -; V gene: TRBV7-9; J gene: TRBJ2-7; CDR3 protein: CASSLRSRDNEQYF; CDR3 DNA: TGTGCCAGCAGCTTACGCTCCAGGGATAACGAGCAGTACTTC
D gene: -; clone size: -; V gene: TRBV11-2; J gene: TRBJ2-2; CDR3 protein: CASSKLFLRDKNTGELFF; CDR3 DNA: TGTGCCAGCAGCAAGCTTTTCCTCCGGGACAAGAACACCGGGGAGCTGTTTTTT
D gene: TRBD2; clone size: -; V gene: TRBV28; J gene: TRBJ2-5; CDR3 protein: CASSLLAGEETQYF; CDR3 DNA: TGTGCCAGCAGTCTACTAGCGGGAGAAGAGACCCAGTACTTC
D gene: -; clone size: -; V gene: TRBV7-9; J gene: TRBJ2-1; CDR3 protein: CASSPRSSTSYNEQFF; CDR3 DNA: TGTGCCAGCAGCCCTCGATCATCCACCTCCTACAATGAGCAGTTCTTC
D gene: -; clone size: -; V gene: TRBV19; J gene: TRBJ2-3; CDR3 protein: CASSIMAEVTDTQYF; CDR3 DNA: TGTGCCAGTAGTATAATGGCTGAAGTAACAGATACGCAGTATTTT
D gene: -; clone size: -; V gene: TRBV4-1; J gene: TRBJ2-1; CDR3 protein: CASSQYDNEQFF; CDR3 DNA: TGCGCCAGCAGCCAATACGACAATGAGCAGTTCTTC
D gene: -; clone size: -; V gene: TRBV27; J gene: TRBJ2-7; CDR3 protein: CASSLASGYEQYF; CDR3 DNA: TGTGCCAGCAGTTTAGCCTCTGGATACGAGCAGTACTTC
D gene: -; clone size: -; V gene: TRBV6-1; J gene: TRBJ2-7; CDR3 protein: CASSDKGGFGIHYEQYF; CDR3 DNA: TGTGCCAGCAGTGATAAGGGGGGATTTGGGATTCACTACGAGCAGTACTTC
D gene: -; clone size: -; V gene: TRBV27; J gene: TRBJ2-6; CDR3 protein: CASSLVRINVDSPSSGANVLTF; CDR3 DNA: TGTGCCAGCAGTTTAGTGAGAATAAACGTGGACAGCCCTTCCTCTGGGGCCAACGTCCTGACTTTC
D gene: TRBD1; clone size: -; V gene: TRBV19; J gene: TRBJ2-3; CDR3 protein: CASSISPTGFTDTQYF; CDR3 DNA: TGTGCCAGTAGTATATCGCCGACAGGGTTCACAGATACGCAGTATTTT
D gene: -; clone size: -; V gene: TRBV5-1; J gene: TRBJ1-1; CDR3 protein: CASSTNQRNTEAFF; CDR3 DNA: TGCGCCAGCAGCACCAATCAGCGGAACACTGAAGCTTTCTTT
D gene: TRBD2; clone size: -; V gene: TRBV19; J gene: TRBJ2-3; CDR3 protein: CASSIWGGREADTQYF; CDR3 DNA: TGTGCCAGTAGTATATGGGGGGGGCGGGAGGCAGATACGCAGTATTTT
D gene: -; clone size: -; V gene: TRBV7-2; J gene: TRBJ2-7; CDR3 protein: CASSFSGQYEQYF; CDR3 DNA: TGTGCCAGCAGCTTCTCCGGACAGTACGAGCAGTACTTC
D gene: TRBD2; clone size: -; V gene: TRBV28; J gene: TRBJ2-7; CDR3 protein: CASSSWTSGRADEQYF; CDR3 DNA: TGTGCCAGCAGTTCATGGACTAGCGGGAGGGCGGACGAGCAGTACTTC
D gene: -; clone size: -; V gene: TRBV19; J gene: TRBJ2-7; CDR3 protein: CASSISVLYEQYF; CDR3 DNA: TGTGCCAGTAGTATTTCAGTCCTCTACGAGCAGTACTTC